This TCR beta chain emerged from a study of a mutant IDH1 vaccine in newly diagnosed glioma. For the study at large: Treated patients, averaging about 40 years, were around 62% male and about 40% female. Patients got radiotherapy, temozolomide, or both beforehand, and most got both. Findings and limits, study-wide: Vaccine-induced immune responses occurred in 93.3% of patients.

Regarding time point: week 23, last vaccination. In the vaccine, a single dose held 300 ug of the mutant IDH1 20-mer peptide, along with topical imiquimod. Donors had new IDH1-mutant astrocytomas of WHO grade 3 or 4 (ATRX-lost). Sequencing was performed with immunoSEQ multiplex PCR; in TCRdb, only in-frame clones are kept and a portion is missing. The table includes about 56,000 clones, about nine tenths detected once. Points on this clone: The antigen is undetermined.

Germline values: CDR1 SGDLS, CDR2 YYNGEE. Losses at the gene ends were 1 base for V and 1 base for J; bases not matched to a gene: 4. The CDR3 is made up of 15 amino acids. The chain combines TRBV9 with TRBJ2-5, with 7 bases lining up with TRBD2. This receptor was taken from a man aged 40-55 years with glioma. The input for sequencing was PBMCs, taken from a glioma patient whose treatment included an IDH1 peptide vaccine. The CDR3 DNA sequence: TGTGCCAGCAGCGTAAGTGGGACTACCCAAGAGACCCAGTACTTC. As protein: CASSVSGTTQETQYF.